The T cell receptor beta chain under discussion was sequenced for a study of T cells in Graves' hyperthyroidism and ophthalmopathy. In the study overall: Peripheral blood was obtained at initial diagnosis, preceding any treatment.

Amplified regions were TCR beta CDR3 sequences from RNA transcripts. TCR CDR3 regions were first amplified by RT-PCR with HTBI primers. Via MiXCR, TCRdb re-called the multiplex PCR reads, giving one row per CDR3 protein. In the table there are over 500,000 distinct CDR3 sequences, about 14% of which are singletons. Study findings and constraints: With a median lead of around 5.9 months before onset, the model predicted ophthalmopathy.

Orbital computed tomography, thyroid ultrasound, serum thyroxine and TRAb, and clinical symptoms together informed the diagnoses. Germline CDR1 is MGHRA and CDR2 is YSYEKL. V shed 6 bases and J 5 bases; nucleotides not matched to a gene: 9. The CDR3 length is 16 residues. As for this clonotype: Its antigen is unidentified.

The chain couples TRBV4-1 to TRBJ2-2; 10 nucleotides line up with TRBD1. The sequencing input was blood. This TCR was sampled from a woman aged 40 to 50 with Graves' hyperthyroidism. CDR3 sequence: CASSHYPGQGTGELFF. In DNA form, the CDR3 reads TGCGCCAGCAGTCATTACCCGGGACAGGGGACCGGGGAGCTGTTTTTT.